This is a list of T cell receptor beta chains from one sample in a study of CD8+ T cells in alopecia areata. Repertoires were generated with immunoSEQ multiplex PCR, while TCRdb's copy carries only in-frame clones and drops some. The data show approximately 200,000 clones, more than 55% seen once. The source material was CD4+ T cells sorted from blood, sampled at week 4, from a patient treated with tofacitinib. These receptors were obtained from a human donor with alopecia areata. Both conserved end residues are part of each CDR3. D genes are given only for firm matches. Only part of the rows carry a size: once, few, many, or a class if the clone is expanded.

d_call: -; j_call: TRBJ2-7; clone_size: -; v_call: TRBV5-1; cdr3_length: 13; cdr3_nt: TGCGCCAGCAGCTTGGGTGTTCCCTACGAGCAGTACTTC; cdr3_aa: CASSLGVPYEQYF
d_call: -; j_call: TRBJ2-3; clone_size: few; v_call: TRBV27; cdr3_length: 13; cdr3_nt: TGTGCCAGCAGGGGCGGAGGCACAGATACGCAGTATTTT; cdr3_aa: CASRGGGTDTQYF
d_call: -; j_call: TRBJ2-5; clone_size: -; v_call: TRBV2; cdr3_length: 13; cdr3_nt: TGTGCCAGCAGGGAGGAGGCGCGAGAGACCCAGTACTTC; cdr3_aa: CASREEARETQYF
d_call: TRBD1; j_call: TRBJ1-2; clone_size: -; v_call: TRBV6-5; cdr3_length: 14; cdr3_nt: TGTGCCAGCGGTGGTGACCCGGGACAGGCTGACTCGACCTTC; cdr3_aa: CASGGDPGQADSTF
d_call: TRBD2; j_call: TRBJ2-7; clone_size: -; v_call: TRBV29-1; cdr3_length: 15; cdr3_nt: TGCAGCGTGGGAGAATGGGGACTATCGCACTACGAGCAGTACTTC; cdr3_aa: CSVGEWGLSHYEQYF
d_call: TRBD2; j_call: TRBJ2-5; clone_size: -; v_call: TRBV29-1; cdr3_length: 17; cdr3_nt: TGCAGCGTTGAAGCCGGAACTAGCGGGATAGGTAGAGAGACCCAGTACTTC; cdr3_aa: CSVEAGTSGIGRETQYF
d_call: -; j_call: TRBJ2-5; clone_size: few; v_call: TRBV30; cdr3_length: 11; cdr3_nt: TGTGCCTGGAATCAGCGAGAGACCCAGTACTTC; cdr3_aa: CAWNQRETQYF
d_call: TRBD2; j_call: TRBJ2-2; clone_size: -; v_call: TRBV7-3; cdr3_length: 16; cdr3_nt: TGTGCCAGCAGCAAGACTAGCGGGAGTTATACCGGGGAGCTGTTTTTT; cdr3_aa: CASSKTSGSYTGELFF
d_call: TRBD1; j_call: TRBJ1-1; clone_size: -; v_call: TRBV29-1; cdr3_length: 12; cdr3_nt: TGCAGCGTCGGACAGGGTGGGACTGAAGCTTTCTTT; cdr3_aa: CSVGQGGTEAFF
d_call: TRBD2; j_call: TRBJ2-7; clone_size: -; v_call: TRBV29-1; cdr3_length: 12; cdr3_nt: TGCAGCGTTGCGGGGGGTGGCGACGAGCAGTACTTC; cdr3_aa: CSVAGGGDEQYF
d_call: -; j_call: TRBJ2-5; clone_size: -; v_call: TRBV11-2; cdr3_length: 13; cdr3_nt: TGTGCCAGCAGCGGGGAATTACGCGAGACCCAGTACTTC; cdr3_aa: CASSGELRETQYF
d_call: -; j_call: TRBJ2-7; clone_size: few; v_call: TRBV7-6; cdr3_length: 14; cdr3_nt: TGTGCCAGCGGGACCCGAGACAAAGACTACGAGCAGTACTTC; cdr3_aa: CASGTRDKDYEQYF
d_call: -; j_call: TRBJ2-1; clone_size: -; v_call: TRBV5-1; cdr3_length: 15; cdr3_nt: TGCGCCAGCCGCAGGGATGCGGGACGTTCCAATGAGCAGTTCTTC; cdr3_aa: CASRRDAGRSNEQFF
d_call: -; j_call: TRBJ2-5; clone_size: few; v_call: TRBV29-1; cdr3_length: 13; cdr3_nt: TGCAGCGTGGAAAGGACTCGCTCAGAGACCCAGTACTTC; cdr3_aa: CSVERTRSETQYF
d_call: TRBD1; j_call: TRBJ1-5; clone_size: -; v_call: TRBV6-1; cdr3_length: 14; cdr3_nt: TGTGCCAGCAGTCTAAAGGACAGGGCGCAGCCCCAGCATTTT; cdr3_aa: CASSLKDRAQPQHF
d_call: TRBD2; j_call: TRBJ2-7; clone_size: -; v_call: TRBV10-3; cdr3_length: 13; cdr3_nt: TGTGCCATCAGTGAGCCGGGACTAGCAATCCAGTACTTC; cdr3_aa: CAISEPGLAIQYF
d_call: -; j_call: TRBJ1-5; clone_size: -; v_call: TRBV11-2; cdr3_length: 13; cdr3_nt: TGTGCCAGCAGCGGTGATAGCAATCAGCCCCAGCATTTT; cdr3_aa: CASSGDSNQPQHF
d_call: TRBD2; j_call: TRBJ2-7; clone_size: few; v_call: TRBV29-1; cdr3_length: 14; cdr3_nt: TGCAGCGTTGGGGTGACTAGCGCGCACTACGAGCAGTACTTC; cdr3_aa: CSVGVTSAHYEQYF
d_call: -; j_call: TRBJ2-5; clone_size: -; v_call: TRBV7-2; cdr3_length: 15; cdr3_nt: TGTGCCAGCAACCCCAGGGGGCCGGGGGGAGAGACCCAGTACTTC; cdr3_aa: CASNPRGPGGETQYF
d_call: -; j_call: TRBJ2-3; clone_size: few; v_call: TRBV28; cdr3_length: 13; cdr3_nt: TGTGCCAGCGTCGTACAGAGGTCAGATACGCAGTATTTT; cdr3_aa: CASVVQRSDTQYF
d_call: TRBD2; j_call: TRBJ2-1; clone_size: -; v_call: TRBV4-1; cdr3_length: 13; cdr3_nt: TGCGCCAGCAGCGTATTAGCGGGAGGGGGGGAGTTCTTC; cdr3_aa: CASSVLAGGGEFF
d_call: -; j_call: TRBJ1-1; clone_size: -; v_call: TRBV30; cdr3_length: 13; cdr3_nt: TGTGCCTGGAAGAGTGGACGCGGGGGTGAAGCTTTCTTT; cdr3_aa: CAWKSGRGGEAFF
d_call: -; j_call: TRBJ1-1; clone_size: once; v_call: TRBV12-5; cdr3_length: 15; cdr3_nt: TGTGCTAGTGGTTTGGGCCCTACTGTGGCCACTGAAGCTTTCTTT; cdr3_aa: CASGLGPTVATEAFF
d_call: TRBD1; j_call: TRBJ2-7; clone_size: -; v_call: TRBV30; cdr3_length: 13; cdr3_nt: TGTGCCTGGAGTGTACAGGGGGCCTACGAGCAGTACTTC; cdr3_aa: CAWSVQGAYEQYF
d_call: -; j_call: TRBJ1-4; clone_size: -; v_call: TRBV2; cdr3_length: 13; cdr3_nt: TGTGCCAGCAGTGAGAAACGGATTGAAAAACTGTTTTTT; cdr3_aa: CASSEKRIEKLFF
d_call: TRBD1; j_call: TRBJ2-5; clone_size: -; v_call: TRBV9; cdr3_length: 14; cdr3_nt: TGTGCCAGCAGCACCAGGGGGCGTCAAGAGACCCAGTACTTC; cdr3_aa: CASSTRGRQETQYF
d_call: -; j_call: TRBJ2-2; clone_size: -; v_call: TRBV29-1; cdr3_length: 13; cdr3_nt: TGCAGCGTTCAGACAGGGAACACCGGGGAGCTGTTTTTT; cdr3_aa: CSVQTGNTGELFF
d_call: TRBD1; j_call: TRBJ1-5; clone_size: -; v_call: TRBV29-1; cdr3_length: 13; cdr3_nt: TGCAGCGTAAGGACAGGGGACAATCAGCCCCAGCATTTT; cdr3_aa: CSVRTGDNQPQHF
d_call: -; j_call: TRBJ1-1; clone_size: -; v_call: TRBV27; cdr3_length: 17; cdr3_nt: TGTGCCAGCACCCCGTGGAGGGGTCGACCTGAGTCGACTGAAGCTTTCTTT; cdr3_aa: CASTPWRGRPESTEAFF
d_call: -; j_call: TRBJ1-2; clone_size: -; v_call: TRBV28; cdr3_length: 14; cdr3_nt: TGTGCCAGCAGCCACCGCGGGGGCGACTATGGCTACACCTTC; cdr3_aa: CASSHRGGDYGYTF
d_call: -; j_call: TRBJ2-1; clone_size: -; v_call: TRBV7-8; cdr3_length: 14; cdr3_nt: TGTGCCAGCAGCCGGGACTCCTCTCGGAATGAGCAGTTCTTC; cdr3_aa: CASSRDSSRNEQFF
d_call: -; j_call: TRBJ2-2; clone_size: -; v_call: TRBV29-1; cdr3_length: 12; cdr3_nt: TGCAGCGTTGTAGCGAACACCGGGGAGCTGTTTTTT; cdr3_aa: CSVVANTGELFF
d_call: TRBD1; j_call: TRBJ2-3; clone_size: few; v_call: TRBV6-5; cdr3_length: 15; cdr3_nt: TGTGCCAGCAGTCTAGGGACAGCAATCACAGATACGCAGTATTTT; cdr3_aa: CASSLGTAITDTQYF
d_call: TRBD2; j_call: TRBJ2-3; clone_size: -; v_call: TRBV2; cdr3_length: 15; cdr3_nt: TGTGCCAGCGGCTATATGGGACTAGCAGCAGATACGCAGTATTTT; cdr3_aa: CASGYMGLAADTQYF